Listed below are T cell receptor beta chains from one sample, sequenced in a study of cytomegalovirus exposure and HLA in healthy donors. Using immunoSEQ multiplex PCR, the repertoire was profiled, and TCRdb retains in-frame clones only, with some absent. The table has about 200,000 clones, around nine tenths seen once. Specimen: PBMCs. These receptors all stem from a young woman in good health and CMV-seronegative. The CDR3 runs from the conserved cysteine through the conserved F or W. A D gene is named only where the DNA matches it firmly.

V gene,D gene,J gene,CDR3 protein
TRBV4-1,NA,TRBJ1-3,CASSQVPTVNSGNTIYF
TRBV5-1,TRBD2,TRBJ2-1,CASSLDGTSGSNEQFF
TRBV5-1,TRBD2,TRBJ2-5,CASSLETSGKETQYF
TRBV6-1,NA,TRBJ2-1,CATRHLRGINNEQFF
TRBV5-1,TRBD1,TRBJ1-2,CASSSTGSYGYTF
TRBV15,NA,TRBJ2-7,CATSRVNTLTEQYF
TRBV13,NA,TRBJ2-7,CASSLGRGYSYEQYF
TRBV6-7,NA,TRBJ1-6,CASPHRGARYSPLHF
TRBV29-1,NA,TRBJ2-1,CSVENGFSYNEQFF
TRBV5-4,NA,TRBJ2-1,CASSLQGGRSYNEQFF
TRBV6-9,NA,TRBJ1-1,CASSSRGGNTEAFF
TRBV7-8,NA,TRBJ2-5,CASSAAGTQETQYF
TRBV6-1,TRBD1,TRBJ1-1,CASSEQGGYFAAFF
TRBV7-9,TRBD2,TRBJ2-1,CASSHSGSGKVSYNEQFF
TRBV5-1,TRBD1,TRBJ2-2,CASSLQADRDTGELFF
TRBV29-1,NA,TRBJ2-7,CSVESSSEQYF
TRBV9,NA,TRBJ2-5,CASSVGLEGAVVETQYF
TRBV29-1,TRBD1,TRBJ2-7,CSVEMGTGAYEQYF
TRBV19,NA,TRBJ2-2,CASSTTGTTGELFF
TRBV20-1,NA,TRBJ2-7,CSARVIYEQYF
TRBV2,NA,TRBJ2-7,CASSEGTGSYEQYF
TRBV6-1,NA,TRBJ1-6,CASSEIGHHSPLHF
TRBV4-1,NA,TRBJ1-2,CASSPGRVMAGNGYTF
TRBV2,TRBD2,TRBJ2-1,CASSGGLAEFNEQFF
TRBV19,TRBD1,TRBJ1-2,CASSRDRVNYGYTF
TRBV6-5,TRBD1,TRBJ1-1,CAIQRGQGQSAFF